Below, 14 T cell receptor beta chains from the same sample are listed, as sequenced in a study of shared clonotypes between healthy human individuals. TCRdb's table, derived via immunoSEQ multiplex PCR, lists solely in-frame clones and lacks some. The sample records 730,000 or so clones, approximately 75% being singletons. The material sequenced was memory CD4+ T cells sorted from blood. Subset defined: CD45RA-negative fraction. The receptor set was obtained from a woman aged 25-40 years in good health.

The CDR3 region has the DNA TGTGCCAGCACCCTGCCGGGACAACCCTACGAGCAGTACTTC. This translates into CASTLPGQPYEQYF. The chain has TRBV11-2 and TRBJ2-7; possible D gene TRBD1, 6 bases. Per germline, CDR1 SGHAT and CDR2 FQNNGV. This CDR3 comprises 14 residues. Trimming pared 7 bases from V and 2 bases from J, leaving 15 bases between.

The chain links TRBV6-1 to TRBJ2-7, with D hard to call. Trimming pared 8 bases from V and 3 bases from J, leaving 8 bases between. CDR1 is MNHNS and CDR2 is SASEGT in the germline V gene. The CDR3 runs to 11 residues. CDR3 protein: CASRWGYEQYF. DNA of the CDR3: TGTGCCAGCCGATGGGGCTACGAGCAGTACTTC.

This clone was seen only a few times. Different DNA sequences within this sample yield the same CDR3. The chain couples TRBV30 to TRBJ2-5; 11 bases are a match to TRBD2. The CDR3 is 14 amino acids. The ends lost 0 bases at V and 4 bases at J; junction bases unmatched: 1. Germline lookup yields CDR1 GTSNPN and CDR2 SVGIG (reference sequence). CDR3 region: CAWSVLAGGETQYF. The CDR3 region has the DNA TGTGCCTGGAGTGTGCTAGCGGGAGGAGAGACCCAGTACTTC.

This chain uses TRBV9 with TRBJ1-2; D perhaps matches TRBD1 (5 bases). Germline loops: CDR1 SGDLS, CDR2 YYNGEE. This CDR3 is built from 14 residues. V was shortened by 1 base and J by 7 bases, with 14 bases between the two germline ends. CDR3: CASSVWDGTSGYTF. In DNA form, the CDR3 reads TGTGCCAGCAGCGTATGGGATGGGACCAGTGGCTACACCTTC.

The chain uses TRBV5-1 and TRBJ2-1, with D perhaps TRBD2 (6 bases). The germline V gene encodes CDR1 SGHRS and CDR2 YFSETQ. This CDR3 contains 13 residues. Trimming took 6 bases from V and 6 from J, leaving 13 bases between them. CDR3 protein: CASNTGEGNEQFF. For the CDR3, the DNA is TGCGCCAGCAATACGGGAGAGGGCAATGAGCAGTTCTTC. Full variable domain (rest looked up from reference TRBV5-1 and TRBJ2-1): KAGVTQTPRYLIKTRGQQVTLSCSPISGHRSVSWYQQTPGQGLQFLFEYFSETQRNKGNFPGRFSGRQFSNSRSEMNVSTLELGDSALYLCASNTGEGNEQFFGPGTRLTVL.

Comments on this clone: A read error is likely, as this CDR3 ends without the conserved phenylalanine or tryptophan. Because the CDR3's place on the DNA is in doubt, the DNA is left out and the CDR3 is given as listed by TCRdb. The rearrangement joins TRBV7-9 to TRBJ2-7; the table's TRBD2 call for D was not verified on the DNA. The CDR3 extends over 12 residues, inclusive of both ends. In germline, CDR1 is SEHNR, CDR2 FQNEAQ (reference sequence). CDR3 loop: CASSLEPGLGFD.

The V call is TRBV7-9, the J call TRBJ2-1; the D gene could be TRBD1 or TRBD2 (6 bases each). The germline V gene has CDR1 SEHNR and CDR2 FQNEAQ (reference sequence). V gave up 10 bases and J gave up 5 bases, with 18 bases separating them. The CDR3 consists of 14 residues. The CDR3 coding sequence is TGTGCCACCCTCGGTGGGGGGCCCCACAATGAGCAGTTCTTC. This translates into CATLGGGPHNEQFF.

The CDR3 nucleotides read TGTGCCAGCAGTTCCTCGGGACAGCCGTCTTATCGGGATCAGCCCCAGCATTTT. The encoded protein is CASSSSGQPSYRDQPQHF. This rearrangement joins TRBV28 to TRBJ1-5, with 7 bases lining up with TRBD1. Trimming at V came to 4 bases and at J to 5 bases, leaving 17 bases not matched to a gene. Germline V gives CDR1 MDHEN, CDR2 SYDVKM. The CDR3 has 18 residues. The full variable domain, its missing parts supplied by reference TRBV28 and TRBJ1-5, is DVKVTQSSRYLVKRTGEKVFLECVQDMDHENMFWYRQDPGLGLRLIYFSYDVKMKEKGDIPEGYSVSREKKERFSLILESASTNQTSMYLCASSSSGQPSYRDQPQHFGDGTRLSIL.

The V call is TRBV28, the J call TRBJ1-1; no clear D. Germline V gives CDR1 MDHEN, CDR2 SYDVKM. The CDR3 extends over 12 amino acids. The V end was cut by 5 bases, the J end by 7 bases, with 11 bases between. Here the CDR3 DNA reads TGTGCCAGCAGTCCGGACGTATTTGAAGCTTTCTTT. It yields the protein CASSPDVFEAFF.

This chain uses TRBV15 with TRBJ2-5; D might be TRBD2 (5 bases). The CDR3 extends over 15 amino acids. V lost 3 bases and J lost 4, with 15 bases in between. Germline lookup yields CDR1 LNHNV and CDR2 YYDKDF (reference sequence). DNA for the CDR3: TGTGCCACCAGCAGTGAACTAGTTAGATTAGAGACCCAGTACTTC. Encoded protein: CATSSELVRLETQYF.

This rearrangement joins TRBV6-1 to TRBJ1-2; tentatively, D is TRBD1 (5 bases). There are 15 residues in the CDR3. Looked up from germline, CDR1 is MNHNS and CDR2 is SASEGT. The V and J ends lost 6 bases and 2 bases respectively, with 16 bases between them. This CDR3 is CASSPQEGANYGYTF. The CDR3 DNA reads TGTGCCAGCAGCCCTCAGGAAGGGGCAAACTATGGCTACACCTTC.

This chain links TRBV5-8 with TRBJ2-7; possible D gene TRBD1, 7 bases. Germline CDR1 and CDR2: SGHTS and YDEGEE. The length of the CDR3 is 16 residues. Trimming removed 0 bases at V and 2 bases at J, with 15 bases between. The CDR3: CASSLAFAGGTYEQYF. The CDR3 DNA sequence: TGTGCCAGCAGCTTGGCCTTTGCAGGGGGGACCTACGAGCAGTACTTC.

CDR3 protein: CAWSVWFGGNLPYEQYF. CDR3 coding DNA: TGTGCCTGGAGTGTATGGTTCGGGGGGAACCTCCCCTACGAGCAGTACTTC. The chain employs TRBV30 and TRBJ2-5; 7 bases agree with TRBD2. TRBJ2-7 matches the DNA end more closely, so the J call is doubtful. The germline CDR1 and CDR2 sequences are GTSNPN and SVGIG (reference sequence). CDR3 size: 17 residues.

CDR3 nucleotide sequence: TGTGCCAGCAGCTTATTCCGGTTACAGGGTAGAGCAACTAATGAAAAACTGTTTTTT. Protein product: CASSLFRLQGRATNEKLFF. The chain recombines TRBV7-9 with TRBJ1-4, with D perhaps matching TRBD1 (6 bases). Germline-derived CDR1 and CDR2 are SEHNR and FQNEAQ (reference sequence). Trimming removed 2 bases from V and 0 bases from J, with 19 bases in between. This CDR3 contains 19 residues.